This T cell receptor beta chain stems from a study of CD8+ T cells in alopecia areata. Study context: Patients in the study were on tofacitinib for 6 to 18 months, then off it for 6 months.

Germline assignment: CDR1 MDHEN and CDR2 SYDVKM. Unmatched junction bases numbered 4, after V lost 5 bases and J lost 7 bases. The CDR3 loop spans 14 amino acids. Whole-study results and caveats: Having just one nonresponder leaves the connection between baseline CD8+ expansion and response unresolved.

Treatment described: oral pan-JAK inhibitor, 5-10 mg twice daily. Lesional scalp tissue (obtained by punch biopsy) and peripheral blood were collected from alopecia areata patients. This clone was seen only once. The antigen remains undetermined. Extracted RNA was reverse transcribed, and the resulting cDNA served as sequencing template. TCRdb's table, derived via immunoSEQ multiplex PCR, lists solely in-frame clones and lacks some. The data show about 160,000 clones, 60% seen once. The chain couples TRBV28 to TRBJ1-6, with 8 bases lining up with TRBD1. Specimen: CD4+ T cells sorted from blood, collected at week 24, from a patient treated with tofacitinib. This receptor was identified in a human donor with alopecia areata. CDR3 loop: CASSRRQGNSPLHF. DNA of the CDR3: TGTGCCAGCAGTCGCCGACAGGGGAATTCACCCCTCCACTTT. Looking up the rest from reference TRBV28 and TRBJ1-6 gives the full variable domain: DVKVTQSSRYLVKRTGEKVFLECVQDMDHENMFWYRQDPGLGLRLIYFSYDVKMKEKGDIPEGYSVSREKKERFSLILESASTNQTSMYLCASSRRQGNSPLHFGNGTRLTVT.